Following are 28 T cell receptor beta chains from one sample sequenced in a study of cytomegalovirus exposure and HLA in healthy donors. PCR involved 60 Vbeta and 13 Jbeta primers. TCRdb keeps only in-frame clones here, not all; method: immunoSEQ multiplex PCR. The sample lists about 140,000 clones, about 75% occurring once. The sequencing input was PBMCs. The origin of the receptors is a man younger than 30 in good health and CMV-seronegative.

This sequence joins TRBV5-6 and TRBJ1-1; 9 nucleotides agree with TRBD1. The V gene end was trimmed by 5 bases and the J gene end by 6 bases; junction bases not matched to a gene: 8. CDR1 and CDR2 (germline): SGHDT, YYEEEE. The CDR3 runs 14 residues. The CDR3 bases are TGTGCCAGCAGGGACAGGGGTAGGAAGGCTGAAGCTTTCTTT. This codes for CASRDRGRKAEAFF.

This chain joins TRBV19 and TRBJ1-5, with D tentatively TRBD1 (6 bases). V lost 4 bases and J 2 bases, leaving 12 bases between the germline ends. CDR3 length: 15 residues. Germline CDR1 is LNHDA and CDR2 is SQIVND (reference sequence). CDR3 in DNA: TGTGCCAGTAGTAAACAGGGACCCCGCAATCAGCCCCAGCATTTT. This translates into CASSKQGPRNQPQHF. The variable domain in full, completed from reference TRBV19 and TRBJ1-5, reads DGGITQSPKYLFRKEGQNVTLSCEQNLNHDAMYWYRQDPGQGLRLIYYSQIVNDFQKGDIAEGYSVSREKKESFPLTVTSAQKNPTAFYLCASSKQGPRNQPQHFGDGTRLSIL.

The rearrangement joins TRBV19 to TRBJ1-1; D is unresolved. The CDR3 spans 13 residues. V lost 3 bases and J lost 4, with 9 bases in between. Germline V gives CDR1 LNHDA, CDR2 SQIVND (reference sequence). This CDR3 reads CASSMSSGTEAFF. The CDR3 coding sequence is TGTGCCAGTAGTATGAGTTCGGGCACTGAAGCTTTCTTT.

This clone was detected only once. This chain connects TRBV5-4 to TRBJ2-4; 14 nucleotides line up with TRBD2. The CDR3 extends over 17 amino acids. Per the germline V gene, CDR1 is SGHNT and CDR2 is YYREEE (reference sequence). J gave up 6 bases and V 0 bases, and 5 bases lay outside the gene matches. The CDR3 sequence is CASSLVGLAGVGNIQYF. The DNA for the CDR3 is TGTGCCAGCAGCTTGGTGGGACTAGCGGGAGTCGGAAACATTCAGTACTTC.

This clone was observed once. This rearrangement joins TRBV5-4 to TRBJ1-1; D possibly corresponds to TRBD1 (6 bases). The CDR3 extends over 14 amino acids. V lost 3 bases to trimming and J lost 1 base, with 10 bases between them. Per the germline V gene, CDR1 is SGHNT and CDR2 is YYREEE (reference sequence). The DNA of the CDR3 is TGTGCCAGCAGCTCCCTGACAGGGAACACTGAAGCTTTCTTT. Protein product: CASSSLTGNTEAFF.

The chain couples TRBV21-1 to TRBJ2-7; the table's D gene call, TRBD2, was not cross checked with the DNA. TRBV21-1 is listed as a pseudogene. The length of the CDR3 is 14 residues. This chain's CDR3 is CASSKALTTLGQYF. The DNA of the CDR3 is TGTGCCAGCAGCAAAGCGCTGACTACTTTAGGGCAGTACTTC.

This chain uses TRBV2 with TRBJ2-5; D might be TRBD1 (6 bases). Germline V gene data show CDR1 as SNHLY and CDR2 as FYNNEI. The CDR3 consists of 15 residues. The V gene lost 2 bases and the J gene lost 2 bases, with 12 bases spanning the gap. The CDR3 bases are TGTGCCAGCAGTGAATCCCCCCAGGGGCAAGAGACCCAGTACTTC. Translated: CASSESPQGQETQYF.

The gene calls are TRBV5-1 and TRBJ2-7; D might be TRBD1 (5 bases). Germline CDR1 and CDR2: SGHRS and YFSETQ. The CDR3 has 13 residues. Trimming removed 4 bases at V and 2 bases at J, with 10 bases between. CDR3 nucleotides: TGCGCCAGCAGCAGGGGTGAACCCTACGAGCAGTACTTC. Translation: CASSRGEPYEQYF.

The gene calls are TRBV9 and TRBJ2-2; 8 bases are a match to TRBD1. This CDR3 has 16 amino acids. Trimming cost V 4 bases and J 7 bases; bases outside gene matches: 12. The germline gives CDR1 SGDLS, CDR2 YYNGEE. The CDR3 protein is CASSIKRTGFGGELFF. DNA of the CDR3: TGTGCCAGCAGCATCAAGCGGACAGGGTTTGGCGGGGAGCTGTTTTTT.

This chain links TRBV6-5 with TRBJ2-1; 13 bases fit TRBD2. The CDR3 sequence is 15 residues long. Germline lookup yields CDR1 MNHEY and CDR2 SVGAGI. J gave up 10 bases and V 4 bases, and 7 bases lay outside the gene matches. CDR3 sequence reads: CASSSDTGLAGEQFF. The CDR3 bases are TGTGCCAGCAGTTCCGATACGGGACTAGCGGGAGAGCAGTTCTTC.

The chain uses TRBV2 and TRBJ2-3; D not resolved. The germline V gene encodes CDR1 SNHLY and CDR2 FYNNEI. This CDR3 has 16 residues. Trimming cost V 2 bases and J 6 bases, with 18 bases left between them. DNA of the CDR3: TGTGCCAGCAGTGAAAACTATTCGCGCTACGGGGATACGCAGTATTTT. Translated: CASSENYSRYGDTQYF. Variable domain in full (rest from reference TRBV2 and TRBJ2-3): EPEVTQTPSHQVTQMGQEVILRCVPISNHLYFYWYRQILGQKVEFLVSFYNNEISEKSEIFDDQFSVERPDGSNFTLKIRSTKLEDSAMYFCASSENYSRYGDTQYFGPGTRLTVL.

The chain recombines TRBV5-1 with TRBJ2-5; no clear D gene. The DNA matches TRBJ2-7 better at its end, which makes the J call doubtful. The CDR3 loop spans 12 amino acids. CDR1 and CDR2 (germline): SGHRS, YFSETQ. The CDR3 DNA reads as TGCGCCAGCAGCTTCACGAGGTACGAGCAGTACTTC. It yields the protein CASSFTRYEQYF.

V and J are TRBV27 and TRBJ1-5, with 7 bases fitting TRBD1. The J segment lost 7 bases and the V segment lost 6 bases, leaving 9 bases of the junction unmatched. Germline assignment: CDR1 MNHEY and CDR2 SMNVEV (reference sequence). The CDR3 loop spans 14 amino acids. The CDR3 spells CASSLTGVGQPQHF. CDR3 DNA: TGTGCCAGCAGCCTAACAGGGGTAGGGCAGCCCCAGCATTTT.

The chain has TRBV6-5 and TRBJ2-2, with a tentative D call TRBD1 (6 bases). Trimming stripped 5 bases from V and 7 bases from J, with 14 bases between. The CDR3 runs to 14 residues. Per the germline V gene, CDR1 is MNHEY and CDR2 is SVGAGI. The CDR3 spells CASSLQGRGGELFF. The CDR3 nucleotides are TGTGCCAGCAGTCTACAGGGAAGGGGCGGGGAGCTGTTTTTT.

The rearrangement joins TRBV5-5 to TRBJ2-7, with 7 nucleotides matching TRBD1. This CDR3 has 14 amino acids. Germline V gives CDR1 SGHKS, CDR2 YYEKEE (reference sequence). V lost 0 bases to trimming and J lost 3 bases; unmatched junction nucleotides: 3. The CDR3 sequence is CASSLGDRVYEQYF. For the CDR3, the DNA is TGTGCCAGCAGCTTGGGCGACAGGGTCTACGAGCAGTACTTC.

This clone occurred a few times. The chain couples TRBV6-1 to TRBJ1-5; perhaps TRBD1 as D (6 bases). V was cut by 2 bases and J by 5 bases, with 13 bases left in between. Per germline, CDR1 MNHNS and CDR2 SASEGT. The CDR3 length is 15 residues. Written as DNA, the CDR3 is TGTGCCAGCAGTGAATGGGGACACGATGATCAGCCCCAGCATTTT. This codes for CASSEWGHDDQPQHF.

The genes are TRBV25-1 and TRBJ2-5, with 12 bases lining up with TRBD1. The CDR3 spans 16 residues. The V gene's germline CDR1 is MGHDK and CDR2 SYGVNS. V lost 4 bases and J lost 2; bases outside the gene matches: 5. The CDR3 DNA is TGTGCCAGCAGTGTGGGGACAGGGGGCGCACAAGAGACCCAGTACTTC. It codes for CASSVGTGGAQETQYF.

V usage is TRBV11-3 and J usage is TRBJ1-1; D is possibly TRBD1 (6 bases). Germline V CDR1 and CDR2: SGHNT, YENEEA. The CDR3 is made up of 14 amino acids. The ends were cut back, 3 bases at V and 1 base at J, with 9 bases in the middle. CDR3 sequence (DNA): TGTGCCAGCAGCTTCGGGACACCGAACACTGAAGCTTTCTTT. It specifies CASSFGTPNTEAFF.

The rearrangement links TRBV28 to TRBJ2-2, with 7 bases fitting TRBD2. Germline-derived CDR1 and CDR2 are MDHEN and SYDVKM. The CDR3 length is 16 residues. J gave up 7 bases and V 5 bases, and 13 bases lay outside the gene matches. The CDR3 region is CASSLGGFKVYGELFF. CDR3 nucleotides: TGTGCCAGCAGTCTCGGGGGGTTCAAGGTCTACGGGGAGCTGTTTTTT. The full variable domain, with the rest looked up from reference TRBV28 and TRBJ2-2, is DVKVTQSSRYLVKRTGEKVFLECVQDMDHENMFWYRQDPGLGLRLIYFSYDVKMKEKGDIPEGYSVSREKKERFSLILESASTNQTSMYLCASSLGGFKVYGELFFGEGSRLTVL.

The chain has TRBV4-1 and TRBJ2-7; D not resolved. V lost 4 bases, J lost 2 bases, and 15 bases lay in between. In germline, CDR1 is MGHRA, CDR2 YSYEKL. The CDR3 is 15 amino acids. DNA for the CDR3: TGCGCCAGCAGCCGGCTCTCCGCGGTCCCCTACGAGCAGTACTTC. Translation gives CASSRLSAVPYEQYF.

The V and J genes are TRBV28 and TRBJ1-1; the match to TRBD1 covers 12 bases. Germline CDR1 MDHEN, CDR2 SYDVKM. The V gene end was trimmed by 5 bases and the J gene end by 1 base; junction bases not matched to a gene: 5. The CDR3 consists of 16 residues. CDR3 nucleotides: TGTGCCAGCAGTAACCGGGACAGGGGGCCGAACACTGAAGCTTTCTTT. This codes for CASSNRDRGPNTEAFF. Together with reference TRBV28 and TRBJ1-1, the CDR3 gives the full variable domain: DVKVTQSSRYLVKRTGEKVFLECVQDMDHENMFWYRQDPGLGLRLIYFSYDVKMKEKGDIPEGYSVSREKKERFSLILESASTNQTSMYLCASSNRDRGPNTEAFFGQGTRLTVV.

This clone was picked up a small number of times. The V gene is TRBV6-4, the J gene TRBJ2-1; 8 nucleotides agree with TRBD2. CDR1 is MRHNA, CDR2 SNTAGT, per germline. The CDR3 is 18 residues long. The V segment lost 3 bases and the J segment 6 bases; nucleotides outside the gene matches: 16. The CDR3 nucleotides are TGTGCCAGCAGTGAGGAGTTTGGAGGGAGCGGGAGACTCAATGAGCAGTTCTTC. It encodes CASSEEFGGSGRLNEQFF.

The chain carries TRBV6-4 and TRBJ1-1, with a tentative D call TRBD1 (5 bases). Germline V gene lookup returns CDR1 MRHNA and CDR2 SNTAGT. Trimming pared 0 bases from V and 5 bases from J, leaving 13 bases between. The CDR3 covers 15 residues. CDR3 amino acids: CASSDSFQGRTEAFF. CDR3 bases: TGTGCCAGCAGTGACTCGTTTCAGGGTCGGACTGAAGCTTTCTTT.

Concerning this clone itself: Germline and junction disagree at one end, which may indicate a read error. This chain connects TRBV7-9 to TRBJ1-1, with 7 positions matching TRBD1. There are 12 residues in the CDR3. CDR1 is SEHNR, CDR2 FQNEAQ, per germline (reference sequence). CDR3 DNA sequence: TGTGCCAGCAGCCCGGAGGGGGCTGAGGCTTTCTTT. This sequence encodes CASSPEGAEAFF.

This clone turned up a few times. The chain combines TRBV27 with TRBJ2-6; possible D gene TRBD1, 5 bases. The V gene lost 3 bases and the J gene lost 0 bases, with 12 bases spanning the gap. This CDR3 has 17 amino acids. Germline V gene sequence: CDR1 MNHEY, CDR2 SMNVEV (reference sequence). CDR3 nucleotides: TGTGCCAGCAGTTTGGTCGGAAGGGGCTCTGGGGCCAACGTCCTGACTTTC. It yields the protein CASSLVGRGSGANVLTF.

V is TRBV7-9 and J is TRBJ1-2; 7 bases line up with TRBD1. V gave up 6 bases and J gave up 5 bases; unmatched junction bases: 6. This CDR3 has 13 amino acids. The germline V gene encodes CDR1 SEHNR and CDR2 FQNEAQ (reference sequence). DNA for the CDR3: TGTGCCAGCAGTCATTCAGGGGGGTATGGCTACACCTTC. This translates into CASSHSGGYGYTF.

The rearrangement uses TRBV5-6 and TRBJ2-5; TRBD2 aligns across 7 bases. The J call may be in error: the DNA end matches TRBJ2-7 better. The germline CDR1 and CDR2 sequences are SGHDT and YYEEEE. The CDR3 has 16 residues. Here the CDR3 DNA reads TGTGCCAGCAGCTTGCTGGAGACTAGCTTAACCGGCGAGCAGTACTTC. It yields the protein CASSLLETSLTGEQYF.

The chain uses TRBV18 and TRBJ1-2, with TRBD1 matching over 7 bases. The CDR3 extends over 15 amino acids. CDR1 and CDR2 (germline): KGHSH, LQKENI. J was trimmed by 10 bases and V by 2 bases; bases with no gene match: 13. CDR3 in amino acids: CASSPTRGRVDDYTF. Written as DNA, the CDR3 is TGTGCCAGCTCACCAACTAGGGGGCGCGTGGATGACTACACCTTC.